The entry below describes one T cell receptor beta chain. Its antigen is not known. The CDR3 length is 11 residues. The sample comes from a study of blood T cells in healthy people across ages. Whole-study results and caveats: Naive T cell percentage showed a strong correlation with TCR beta diversity.

For the second PCR, which ran for roughly 7 to 11 cycles, a sample-barcoded 5' primer and a J-beta primer mix were used. TCRdb independently ran MiXCR on the 5' RACE reads; one entry per CDR3 protein. The sample contains approximately 600,000 distinct CDR3 sequences, 58% of which appear only once. The material sequenced was blood. This sequence joins TRBV21-1 and TRBJ1-5. TRBV21-1 constitutes a pseudogene. The sequence was obtained from a man between 60 and 75 years old in good health. The CDR3 loop is CARVAGQPQHF. CDR3 in DNA: TGTGCCAGAGTTGCAGGTCAGCCCCAGCATTTT.